One T cell receptor beta chain is described in this entry. Its antigen is unidentified. The CDR3 runs to 12 residues. The V gene lost 3 bases and the J gene lost 4 bases, with 5 bases spanning the gap. This table comes from immunoSEQ multiplex PCR, and its TCRdb copy is limited to in-frame clones, with some not included. This table holds more than 70,000 clones, roughly 90% found once. The record originates from a study of T cell responses to AZD1222 COVID-19 vaccine. Findings and caveats of the study: Repertoires were sampled only after the peak T cell response. Donor demographics were predominantly white British with a female majority; clonal diversity may be underestimated. Reports indicate that nearly half of spike-specific TCRs are directed at unmutated variant regions. Spike-specific TCR breadth and depth went up after people got two AZD1222 doses.

The clonotype comes from an adult in good health. Sequenced material: peripheral blood, taken on day 0 of MenACWY control vaccination. The chain uses TRBV12-3 or TRBV12-4 and TRBJ2-3; D is uncertain. The CDR3 DNA sequence: TGTGCCAGCAGTTTTACGGCAGATACGCAGTATTTT. It translates to CASSFTADTQYF.